A single sample is the source of the 10 T cell receptor beta chains below, sequenced in a study of blood T cells in healthy people across ages. Through a sample-barcoded 5' primer and a J-beta primer mix, a second PCR was run for roughly 7 to 11 cycles. One entry per CDR3 protein results from TCRdb running MiXCR on the 5' RACE reads. Of 980,000 or so distinct CDR3 sequences listed, 48% are singletons. Sequenced material: blood. All receptors come from a man younger than 40 in good health.

The chain joins TRBV27 to TRBJ2-7, with a tentative D call TRBD2 (5 bases). V lost 6 bases, J lost 2 bases, and 17 bases lay in between. The length of the CDR3 is 15 residues. Germline V gives CDR1 MNHEY, CDR2 SMNVEV (reference sequence). The DNA of the CDR3 is TGTGCCAGCAGCCCTTCGGAGCGGAGGACCTACGAGCAGTACTTC. It translates to CASSPSERRTYEQYF.

This chain joins TRBV14 and TRBJ2-4; TRBD1 is a possible D gene (6 bases). This CDR3 has 16 amino acids. V lost 2 bases to trimming and J lost 1 base, with 12 bases between them. Per germline, CDR1 SGHDN and CDR2 FVKESK. The CDR3 loop reads CASSQYQGLAKNIQYF. The CDR3, as DNA: TGTGCCAGCAGCCAATATCAGGGGCTGGCCAAAAACATTCAGTACTTC.

This clonotype has only one observation. V and J are TRBV20-1 and TRBJ2-4; a weak D match, TRBD1 (5 bases). CDR3 size: 14 residues. The germline V gene has CDR1 DFQATT and CDR2 SNEGSKA (reference sequence). V lost 3 bases and J 6 bases, leaving 15 bases between the germline ends. For the CDR3, the DNA is TGCAGTGCTAGTAACCCCAGGGCCGGAAACATTCAGTACTTC. It yields the protein CSASNPRAGNIQYF.

This clonotype was counted a single time. The chain is built from TRBV3-1 and TRBJ1-4; TRBD1 matches at 7 bases. With 1 base clipped from V and 10 bases from J, the junction kept 3 bases outside the gene matches. Germline V lookup: CDR1 LGHDT, CDR2 YNNKEL (reference sequence). CDR3 size: 13 residues. CDR3 coding DNA: TGTGCCAGCAGCCAAGGAGGGGGCGGAAAACTGTTTTTT. It encodes CASSQGGGGKLFF.

CDR3 region: CASSQDVGRDETQYF. The CDR3 DNA reads as TGCGCCAGCAGCCAAGATGTAGGCAGGGATGAGACCCAGTACTTC. The V gene is TRBV4-3, the J gene TRBJ2-5; D is possibly TRBD1 (5 bases). Germline assignment: CDR1 LGHNA and CDR2 YSLEER. Trimming took off 0 bases at V and 5 bases at J, with 13 bases between the two ends. This CDR3 is 15 amino acids long.

This clonotype was found a few times. The chain has TRBV7-6 and TRBJ2-5, with a tentative D call TRBD1 (6 bases). Germline CDR1 reads SGHVS; CDR2 reads FNYEAQ. This CDR3 has 16 residues. V dropped 0 bases and J dropped 2 bases, with 13 bases sitting between them. The CDR3 protein is CASSLAQGRRQETQYF. The CDR3 DNA reads TGTGCCAGCAGCTTAGCGCAGGGGAGACGACAAGAGACCCAGTACTTC.

At least ten counts were recorded for this clonotype. The gene calls are TRBV6-2 or TRBV6-3 and TRBJ2-1; TRBD2 aligns across 8 bases. There are 16 residues in the CDR3. Per germline, CDR1 MNHEY and CDR2 SVGEGT. Unmatched junction bases numbered 5, after V lost 0 bases and J lost 4 bases. CDR3 loop: CASSYSMGLGYNEQFF. For the CDR3, the DNA is TGTGCCAGCAGTTACTCGATGGGACTAGGATACAATGAGCAGTTCTTC.

The rearrangement joins TRBV30 to TRBJ1-6, with D unresolved. V was pared by 6 bases and J by 9 bases, with 21 bases between. Germline V gene sequence: CDR1 GTSNPN, CDR2 SVGIG (reference sequence). This CDR3 spans 15 amino acids. DNA of the CDR3: TGTGCCTGTACCGGAGGACGGGTAGGACGTTCACCCCTCCACTTT. Protein: CACTGGRVGRSPLHF.

With respect to this clonotype: Possible read error: a much larger clone is one base away. The DNA for the CDR3 is TGTGCCAGCAGCCCGAAGATGGCCAAAAACATTCAGTACTTC. Translating gives CASSPKMAKNIQYF. The chain joins TRBV11-2 to TRBJ2-4; no firm D call. CDR1 and CDR2 (germline): SGHAT, FQNNGV. The CDR3 length is 14 residues. Trimming removed 5 bases at V and 1 base at J, with 9 bases between.

This clonotype was picked up many times. The J gene is TRBJ2-5, the V gene TRBV30, with a tentative D call TRBD2 (6 bases). V was cut by 1 base and J by 1 base, with 7 bases left in between. CDR1 and CDR2 (germline): GTSNPN, SVGIG (reference sequence). The CDR3 runs to 13 residues. CDR3 coding DNA: TGTGCCTGGAGTGGGGGACTCCAAGAGACCCAGTACTTC. Translation: CAWSGGLQETQYF.